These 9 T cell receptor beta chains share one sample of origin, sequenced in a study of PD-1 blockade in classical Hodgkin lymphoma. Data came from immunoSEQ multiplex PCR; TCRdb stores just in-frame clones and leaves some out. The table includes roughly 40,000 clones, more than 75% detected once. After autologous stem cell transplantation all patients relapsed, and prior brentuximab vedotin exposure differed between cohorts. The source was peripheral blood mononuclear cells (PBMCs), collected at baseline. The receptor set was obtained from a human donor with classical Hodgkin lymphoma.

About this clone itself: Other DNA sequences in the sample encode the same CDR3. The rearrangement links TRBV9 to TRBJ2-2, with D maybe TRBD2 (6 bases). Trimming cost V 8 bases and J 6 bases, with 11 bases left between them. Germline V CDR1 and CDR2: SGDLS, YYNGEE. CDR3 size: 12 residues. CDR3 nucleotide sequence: TGTGCCAGTAGGACGGGGGCCGGGGAGCTGTTTTTT. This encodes CASRTGAGELFF.

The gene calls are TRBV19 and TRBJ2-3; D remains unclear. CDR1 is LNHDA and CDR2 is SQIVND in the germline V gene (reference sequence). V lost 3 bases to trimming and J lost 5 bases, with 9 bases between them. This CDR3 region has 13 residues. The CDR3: CASSIFGEDTQYF. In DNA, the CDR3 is TGTGCCAGTAGTATTTTTGGCGAAGATACGCAGTATTTT.

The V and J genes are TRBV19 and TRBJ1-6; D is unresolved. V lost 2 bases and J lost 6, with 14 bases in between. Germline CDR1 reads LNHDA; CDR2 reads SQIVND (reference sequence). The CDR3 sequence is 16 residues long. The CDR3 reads CASSITQEDLNSPLHF. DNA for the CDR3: TGTGCCAGTAGTATAACTCAGGAGGATCTTAATTCACCCCTCCACTTT. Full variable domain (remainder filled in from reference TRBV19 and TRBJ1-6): DGGITQSPKYLFRKEGQNVTLSCEQNLNHDAMYWYRQDPGQGLRLIYYSQIVNDFQKGDIAEGYSVSREKKESFPLTVTSAQKNPTAFYLCASSITQEDLNSPLHFGNGTRLTVT.

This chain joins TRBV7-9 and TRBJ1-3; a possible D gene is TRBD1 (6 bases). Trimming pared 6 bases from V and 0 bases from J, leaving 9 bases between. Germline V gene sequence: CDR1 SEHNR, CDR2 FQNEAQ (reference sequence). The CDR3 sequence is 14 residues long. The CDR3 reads CASRPQGSGNTIYF. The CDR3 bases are TGTGCCAGCAGACCACAGGGCTCTGGAAACACCATATATTTT. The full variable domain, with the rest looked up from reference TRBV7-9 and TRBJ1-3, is DTGVSQNPRHKITKRGQNVTFRCDPISEHNRLYWYRQTLGQGPEFLTYFQNEAQLEKSRLLSDRFSAERPKGSFSTLEIQRTEQGDSAMYLCASRPQGSGNTIYFGEGSWLTVV.

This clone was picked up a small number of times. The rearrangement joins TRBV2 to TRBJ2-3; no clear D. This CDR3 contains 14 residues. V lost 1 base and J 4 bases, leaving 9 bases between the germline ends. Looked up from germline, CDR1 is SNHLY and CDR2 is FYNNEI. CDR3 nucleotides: TGTGCCAGCAGTGAAGATCGCGGAGCAGATACGCAGTATTTT. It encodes CASSEDRGADTQYF.

The CDR3 coding sequence is TGTGCCAGCAGCCCCACAACGGTCTATAGCAATCAGCCCCAGCATTTT. The encoded protein is CASSPTTVYSNQPQHF. The gene calls are TRBV5-8 and TRBJ1-5, with D unresolved. The CDR3 has 16 amino acids. V was cut by 4 bases and J by 0 bases, with 14 bases left in between. Per the germline V gene, CDR1 is SGHTS and CDR2 is YDEGEE.

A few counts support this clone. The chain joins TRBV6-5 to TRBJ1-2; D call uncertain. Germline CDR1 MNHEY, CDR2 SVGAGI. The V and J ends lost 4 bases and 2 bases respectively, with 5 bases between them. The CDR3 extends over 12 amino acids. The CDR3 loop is CASSSQNYGYTF. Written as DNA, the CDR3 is TGTGCCAGCAGTTCCCAAAACTATGGCTACACCTTC.

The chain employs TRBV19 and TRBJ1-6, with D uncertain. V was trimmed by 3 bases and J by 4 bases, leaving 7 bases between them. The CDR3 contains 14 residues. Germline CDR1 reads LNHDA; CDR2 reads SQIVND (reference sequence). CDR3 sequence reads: CASSMARYNSPLHF. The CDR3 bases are TGTGCCAGTAGTATGGCACGGTATAATTCACCCCTCCACTTT. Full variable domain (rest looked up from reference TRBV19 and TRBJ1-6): DGGITQSPKYLFRKEGQNVTLSCEQNLNHDAMYWYRQDPGQGLRLIYYSQIVNDFQKGDIAEGYSVSREKKESFPLTVTSAQKNPTAFYLCASSMARYNSPLHFGNGTRLTVT.

The CDR3 DNA follows: TGTGCCATCAGTGACGTCAGGACGAATGAAAAACTGTTTTTT. Protein: CAISDVRTNEKLFF. V is TRBV10-3 and J is TRBJ1-4; D remains unclear. CDR3 length: 14 amino acids. Germline V CDR1 and CDR2: ENHRY, SYGVKD. V was clipped by 3 bases and J by 5 bases, with 10 bases between them.